Shown below are 12 T cell receptor beta chains from a single sample sequenced in a study of CD8+ T cells in alopecia areata. Investigators isolated RNA and reverse transcribed it into cDNA to act as the sequencing template. TCRdb keeps only in-frame clones here, not all; method: immunoSEQ multiplex PCR. This sample has 95,000 to 120,000 clones, with under 65% found just once. Input material: NKG2D-low CD8+ T cells sorted from blood. All receptors derive from a human donor with alopecia areata.

J is TRBJ1-2 and V is TRBV10-3; the match to TRBD1 covers 10 bases. With V trimmed by 8 bases and J by 8 bases, 8 bases remained unmatched. There are 13 residues in the CDR3. Germline-derived CDR1 and CDR2 are ENHRY and SYGVKD. This CDR3 reads CAIGTGDRNGYTF. DNA of the CDR3: TGTGCCATCGGGACAGGGGATCGGAACGGCTACACCTTC.

This clone has only one observation. This chain joins TRBV25-1 and TRBJ2-7, with a possible D match to TRBD2 (5 bases). Between the trimmed V and J ends, which lost 6 bases and 3 bases, there was a span of 6 bases. Germline V gene sequence: CDR1 MGHDK, CDR2 SYGVNS. The CDR3 totals 11 residues. CDR3 region: CASRRGYEQYF. In DNA, the CDR3 is TGTGCCAGCAGACGGGGCTACGAGCAGTACTTC.

V is TRBV29-1 and J is TRBJ1-5; 8 nucleotides line up with TRBD1. This CDR3 has 13 amino acids. The trim removed 5 bases at V and 7 bases at J, leaving 7 bases unmatched. Germline V gives CDR1 SQVTM, CDR2 ANQGSEA. For the CDR3, the DNA is TGCAGCGTTATGACAGGGGCAGGCCAGCCCCAGCATTTT. Its translation is CSVMTGAGQPQHF.

The count of this clone is one. The CDR3 DNA sequence: TGTGCCAGCAGCCAGAATGAGCAGTTCTTC. This sequence encodes CASSQNEQFF. The J gene is TRBJ2-1, the V gene TRBV28; D remains unclear. The germline CDR1 and CDR2 sequences are MDHEN and SYDVKM. This CDR3 region has 10 residues. V lost 6 bases and J lost 7, with 4 bases in between.

The chain combines TRBV29-1 with TRBJ2-7, with 9 bases fitting TRBD2. From germline, CDR1 is SQVTM and CDR2 ANQGSEA. The length of the CDR3 is 16 residues. After removal of 6 bases from V and 3 bases from J, the junction contained 15 bases not matched to a gene. CDR3 nucleotides: TGCAGCGTGGGGGGTACTAGCGGGTACTCCTTCTACGAGCAGTACTTC. It translates to CSVGGTSGYSFYEQYF.

The genes are TRBV5-1 and TRBJ1-6, with a weak D call TRBD1 (5 bases). CDR1 and CDR2 from the germline V gene are SGHRS and YFSETQ. The CDR3 loop spans 12 amino acids. V lost 4 bases to trimming and J lost 8 bases, with 7 bases between them. The CDR3: CASSGTDSPLHF. CDR3 bases: TGCGCCAGCAGCGGGACGGATTCACCCCTCCACTTT.

CDR3 region: CASSPDDREAFF. The CDR3, as DNA: TGTGCCAGCAGCCCAGACGACCGTGAAGCTTTCTTT. The V gene is TRBV7-3, the J gene TRBJ1-1, with no clear D. Germline CDR1 reads SGHTA; CDR2 reads FQGTGA. CDR3 length: 12 amino acids. V lost 5 bases and J lost 7, with 11 bases in between.

The chain employs TRBV11-3 and TRBJ2-1, with 12 bases lining up with TRBD2. CDR1 and CDR2 from the germline V gene are SGHNT and YENEEA. The CDR3 consists of 15 residues. V was pared by 5 bases and J by 7 bases, with 6 bases of the junction left unmatched. CDR3 coding DNA: TGTGCCAGCAGCCAGACTAGCGGGAGTGGTAATGAGCAGTTCTTC. It translates to CASSQTSGSGNEQFF.

The V and J genes are TRBV9 and TRBJ1-1; the match to TRBD1 covers 9 bases. The junction had 8 bases not matched to a gene; V was cut back by 5 bases and J by 3 bases. Looked up from germline, CDR1 is SGDLS and CDR2 is YYNGEE. The CDR3 is 15 residues long. CDR3 nucleotide sequence: TGTGCCAGCAGTGTCGGGACAGGGTTGTACACTGAAGCTTTCTTT. Translated, it gives CASSVGTGLYTEAFF.

The chain combines TRBV14 with TRBJ1-2, with 8 bases aligning to TRBD1. CDR1 and CDR2 from the germline V gene are SGHDN and FVKESK. The CDR3 sequence is 16 residues long. After removal of 2 bases from V and 4 bases from J, the junction contained 9 bases not matched to a gene. The CDR3 nucleotides are TGTGCCAGCAGCCAAAATTGGGACAGGAAATCCTATGGCTACACCTTC. Protein sequence: CASSQNWDRKSYGYTF.

The J gene is TRBJ1-5, the V gene TRBV28, with D tentatively TRBD1 (5 bases). This CDR3 has 16 residues. Germline CDR1 MDHEN, CDR2 SYDVKM. The germline V and J ends were trimmed by 2 bases and 3 bases, with 14 bases remaining between them. CDR3 bases: TGTGCCAGCAGTTTAGATGTAGGGGAGGTCAATCAGCCCCAGCATTTT. Translation: CASSLDVGEVNQPQHF.

This rearrangement joins TRBV14 to TRBJ2-7; 7 nucleotides agree with TRBD1. The CDR3 spans 19 residues. The V and J ends lost 0 bases and 1 base, in that order; junction bases with no gene match: 15. The germline gives CDR1 SGHDN, CDR2 FVKESK. This chain's CDR3 is CASSQDGDRGTFRSYEQYF. CDR3 DNA: TGTGCCAGCAGCCAAGATGGGGACAGAGGGACCTTTCGGTCCTACGAGCAGTACTTC.